This entry concerns a single T cell receptor beta chain. The entry originates in a study of shared clonotypes between healthy human individuals. From germline, CDR1 is MDHEN and CDR2 SYDVKM. The CDR3 runs to 14 residues. J was trimmed by 5 bases and V by 8 bases; bases with no gene match: 11. Libraries were prepared by immunoSEQ multiplex PCR; TCRdb keeps only in-frame clonotypes and omits some of them. The sample carries approximately 2.5 million clones, roughly nine tenths recorded once. The sample comprised naive CD4+ T cells sorted from blood. Subset in this sample: CD45RA+ positively selected. The chain uses TRBV28 and TRBJ2-5, with TRBD1 matching over 7 bases. The receptor was isolated from a young man in good health. The CDR3 region is CASHNRGVRETQYF. The CDR3 DNA is TGTGCCAGCCATAACAGGGGCGTGCGGGAGACCCAGTACTTC.